This note documents a single T cell receptor beta chain sequence. Sequenced by immunoSEQ multiplex PCR; TCRdb stores in-frame clones only, minus some. The sample holds nearly 250,000 clones, 75% to 90% seen once. V was clipped by 6 bases and J by 0 bases, with 11 bases between them. The germline V gene has CDR1 MNHEY and CDR2 SVGAGI. This CDR3 spans 15 amino acids. The sample belongs to a study of blood T cell repertoires in COVID-19. For the study at large: T cells, B-cell-depleted T cells, or PBMCs provided the cDNA or gDNA that served as material.

Living in about two dozen US areas, the participants were between about 18 and 95 years of age. Participants reported their clinical history, and cohort assignment relied on those reports. During the 2 weeks before they entered the study, exposed participants had met someone with a PCR-confirmed or clinician-diagnosed COVID-19 case. This receptor was obtained from a man between 45 and 60 years old who had been exposed to COVID-19. The chain has TRBV6-5 and TRBJ1-4, with no clear D. The sequencing input was PBMCs or T cells enriched from blood (not recorded which). The CDR3 nucleotides are TGTGCCAGCAGACGCAATAGTGCAACTAATGAAAAACTGTTTTTT. This encodes CASRRNSATNEKLFF.